A single sample gave rise to the 15 T cell receptor beta chains below, sequenced in a study of response to subunit inactivated influenza vaccine. TCRdb reanalysed the RT-PCR reads using MiXCR and keeps one entry per CDR3 protein. The table includes approximately 530,000 distinct CDR3 sequences, about 8% detected once. The specimen was PBMCs from blood, collected around 2 years after vaccination. Receptors originate from a man between 50 and 69 years old who received an inactivated influenza vaccine.

This clonotype was recorded many times. One junction end disagrees with the germline gene, perhaps due to a read error. CDR3 sequence: CASSLTGGEAQYF. The CDR3 coding sequence is TGCGCCAGCAGCTTGACAGGGGGAGAGGCCCAGTACTTC. The chain joins TRBV5-1 to TRBJ2-5, with 8 bases that match TRBD1. This CDR3 region has 13 residues. The germline gives CDR1 SGHRS, CDR2 YFSETQ.

The V and J genes are TRBV11-2 and TRBJ1-2; D uncertain. The CDR3 sequence is 16 residues long. Germline loops: CDR1 SGHAT, CDR2 FQNNGV. V lost 0 bases and J lost 2, with 13 bases in between. Written as DNA, the CDR3 is TGTGCCAGCAGCTTAGACGGCTCATACAAGAACTATGGCTACACCTTC. It is translated as CASSLDGSYKNYGYTF.

This chain connects TRBV6-1 to TRBJ1-6; no reliable D call. This CDR3 is built from 13 residues. V shed 1 base and J shed 14 bases, with 12 bases lying between them. CDR1 and CDR2 (germline): MNHNS, SASEGT. CDR3: CASSEGRLGSLHF. CDR3 sequence (DNA): TGTGCCAGCAGTGAAGGGCGGCTGGGTTCCCTCCACTTT.

This sequence joins TRBV20-1 and TRBJ2-1; the D gene is possibly TRBD2 (6 bases). The V gene lost 0 bases and the J gene lost 6 bases, with 12 bases spanning the gap. This CDR3 has 14 residues. In germline, CDR1 is DFQATT, CDR2 SNEGSKA (reference sequence). CDR3 amino acids: CSARDIRRGNEQFF. The CDR3 DNA follows: TGCAGTGCTAGAGATATCCGGAGGGGCAATGAGCAGTTCTTC.

This clonotype was detected a few times. The V and J genes are TRBV6-1 and TRBJ2-7; possibly TRBD2 for D (5 bases). The V gene's germline CDR1 is MNHNS and CDR2 SASEGT. V was shortened by 5 bases and J by 6 bases, with 20 bases between the two germline ends. The CDR3 is 15 amino acids. The CDR3 sequence: CASSPQLSGGGEQYF. The CDR3 coding sequence is TGTGCCAGCAGTCCTCAGCTCTCAGGCGGAGGCGAGCAGTACTTC.

This clonotype was observed many times. As DNA, the CDR3 is TGTGCCAGCAGTACAGCTAGCGGATTCTCCTACAATGAGCAGTTCTTC. It is translated as CASSTASGFSYNEQFF. The rearrangement links TRBV12-3 or TRBV12-4 to TRBJ2-1, with 7 bases matching TRBD2. CDR3 length: 16 amino acids. Trimming cost V 5 bases and J 0 bases; bases outside gene matches: 7.

The sample holds many counts of this clonotype. Its ends do not fully match the called genes, so a read error is possible. This chain links TRBV12-3 or TRBV12-4 with TRBJ2-4, with 7 nucleotides matching TRBD2. The CDR3 is 15 amino acids. The CDR3 DNA reads as TGCGCCAGCAGCTTGGGAGGGCTAGCCAAAAACATTCAGTACTTC. Translation gives CASSLGGLAKNIQYF.

The V gene is TRBV10-3, the J gene TRBJ2-1; the match to TRBD2 covers 8 bases. CDR3 length equals 15 residues. CDR1 and CDR2 from the germline V gene are ENHRY and SYGVKD. Unmatched junction bases numbered 10, after V lost 3 bases and J lost 9 bases. The CDR3 sequence is CAISDERGRGLEQFF. CDR3 coding DNA: TGTGCCATCAGTGATGAGCGGGGGCGGGGGCTTGAGCAGTTCTTC.

This clonotype was seen only a few times. V is TRBV10-3 and J is TRBJ2-3, with 9 nucleotides matching TRBD2. V was pared by 10 bases and J by 6 bases, with 11 bases of the junction left unmatched. The CDR3 is 14 amino acids. The germline V gene has CDR1 ENHRY and CDR2 SYGVKD. CDR3 in amino acids: CATTGNSGSDTQYF. The CDR3, as DNA: TGTGCCACAACGGGGAATAGCGGGAGCGATACGCAGTATTTT.

This clonotype was found many times. The V gene is TRBV29-1, the J gene TRBJ2-7; possibly TRBD1 for D (6 bases). The CDR3 contains 13 residues. Germline CDR1 is SQVTM and CDR2 is ANQGSEA. Deletions cut 7 bases from V and 1 base from J, with 14 bases between. CDR3 nucleotide sequence: TGCAGCGCGAGAAACAGGGAGTCCTACGAGCAGTACTTC. Translated, it gives CSARNRESYEQYF.

This clonotype was seen repeatedly, ten times or more. The chain joins TRBV29-1 to TRBJ1-4; the D gene is possibly TRBD1 (6 bases). The CDR3 extends over 13 amino acids. Germline V gene data show CDR1 as SQVTM and CDR2 as ANQGSEA. Trimming left V 6 bases short and J 10 bases short, with 18 bases between. The CDR3 reads CSVTRTASGKLFF. CDR3 bases: TGCAGCGTAACCCGGACAGCAAGCGGAAAACTGTTTTTT. The variable domain in full, completed from reference TRBV29-1 and TRBJ1-4, reads SAVISQKPSRDICQRGTSLTIQCQVDSQVTMMFWYRQQPGQSLTLIATANQGSEATYESGFVIDKFPISRPNLTFSTLTVSNMSPEDSSIYLCSVTRTASGKLFFGSGTQLSVL.

The rearrangement joins TRBV20-1 to TRBJ1-1; possibly TRBD1 for D (6 bases). V gave up 3 bases and J gave up 10 bases, with 18 bases separating them. The CDR3 is 13 residues long. Germline V lookup: CDR1 DFQATT, CDR2 SNEGSKA (reference sequence). CDR3 bases: TGCAGTGCTAGGCAGGGACACGGGGACTCAGCTTTCTTT. This translates into CSARQGHGDSAFF.

The rearrangement joins TRBV12-3 or TRBV12-4 to TRBJ2-3, with D perhaps matching TRBD1 (5 bases). This CDR3 is 16 amino acids long. Trimming took off 5 bases at V and 5 bases at J, with 20 bases between the two ends. For the CDR3, the DNA is TGTGCCAGCAGTCCTCGGACACTTCCTTTCAGAGATACGCAGTATTTT. It specifies CASSPRTLPFRDTQYF.

This clonotype was seen repeatedly, ten times or more. This sequence joins TRBV6-1 and TRBJ2-7; the D gene is possibly TRBD2 (6 bases). CDR3 length: 16 residues. The V end lost 8 bases, the J end lost 3 bases, and 23 bases lay between the germline ends. Germline CDR1 MNHNS, CDR2 SASEGT. This chain's CDR3 is CASRGIGDSIFYEQYF. CDR3 bases: TGTGCCAGCCGGGGTATTGGGGACTCTATATTCTACGAGCAGTACTTC.

This clonotype was recorded many times. The chain has TRBV20-1 and TRBJ2-7, with no clear D. The CDR3 runs to 13 residues. Germline lookup yields CDR1 DFQATT and CDR2 SNEGSKA (reference sequence). Trimming removed 3 bases from V and 2 bases from J, with 11 bases in between. The CDR3 region is CSASTGWTYEQYF. The DNA for the CDR3 is TGCAGTGCTAGTACCGGGTGGACCTACGAGCAGTACTTC.